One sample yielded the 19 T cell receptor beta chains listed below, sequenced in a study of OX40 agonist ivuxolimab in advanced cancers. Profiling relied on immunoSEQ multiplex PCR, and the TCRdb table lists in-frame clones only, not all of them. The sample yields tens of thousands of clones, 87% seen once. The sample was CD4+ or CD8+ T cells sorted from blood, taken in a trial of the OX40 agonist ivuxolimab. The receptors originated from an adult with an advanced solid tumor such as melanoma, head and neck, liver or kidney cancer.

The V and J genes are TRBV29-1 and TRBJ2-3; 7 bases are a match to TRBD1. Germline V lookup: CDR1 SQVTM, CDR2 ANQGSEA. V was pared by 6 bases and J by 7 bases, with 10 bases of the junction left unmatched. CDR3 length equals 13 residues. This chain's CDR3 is CSVEGAQRNTQYF. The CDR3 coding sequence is TGCAGCGTCGAGGGGGCCCAAAGGAATACGCAGTATTTT.

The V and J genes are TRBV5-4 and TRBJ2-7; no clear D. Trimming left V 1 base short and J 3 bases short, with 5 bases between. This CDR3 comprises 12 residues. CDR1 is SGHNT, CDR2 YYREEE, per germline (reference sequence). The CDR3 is CASSLNYYEQYF. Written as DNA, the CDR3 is TGTGCCAGCAGCTTGAATTACTACGAGCAGTACTTC.

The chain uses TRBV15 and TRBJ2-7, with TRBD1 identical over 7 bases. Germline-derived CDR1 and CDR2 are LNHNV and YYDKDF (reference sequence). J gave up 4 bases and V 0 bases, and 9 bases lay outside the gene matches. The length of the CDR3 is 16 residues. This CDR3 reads CATSRDYETGTYEQYF. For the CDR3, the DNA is TGTGCCACCAGCAGAGATTATGAGACAGGGACATACGAGCAGTACTTC.

Here the CDR3 reads CASSHPSGGNEQFF. The DNA for the CDR3 is TGCGCCAGCAGCCACCCCAGTGGAGGGAACGAGCAGTTCTTC. The gene calls are TRBV4-1 and TRBJ2-1; D perhaps matches TRBD2 (6 bases). CDR1 MGHRA and CDR2 YSYEKL come from the germline V gene. Trimming cost V 3 bases and J 10 bases, with 16 bases left between them. This CDR3 is 14 amino acids long.

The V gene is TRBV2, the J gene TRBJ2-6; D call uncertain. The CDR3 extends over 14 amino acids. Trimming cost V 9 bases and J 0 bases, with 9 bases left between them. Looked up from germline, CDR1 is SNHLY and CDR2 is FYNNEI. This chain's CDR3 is CASAEISGANVLTF. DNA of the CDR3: TGTGCCAGTGCCGAGATCTCTGGGGCCAACGTCCTGACTTTC.

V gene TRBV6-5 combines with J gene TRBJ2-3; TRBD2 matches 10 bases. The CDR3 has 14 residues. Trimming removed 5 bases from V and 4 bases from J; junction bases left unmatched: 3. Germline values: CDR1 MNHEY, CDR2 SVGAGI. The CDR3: CASSRGLASDTQYF. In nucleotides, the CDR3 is TGTGCCAGCAGTAGGGGACTAGCGTCAGATACGCAGTATTTT.

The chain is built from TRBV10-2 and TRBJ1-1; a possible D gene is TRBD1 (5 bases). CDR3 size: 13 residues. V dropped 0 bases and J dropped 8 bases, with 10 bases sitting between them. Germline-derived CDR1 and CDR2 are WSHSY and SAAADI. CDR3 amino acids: CASSESVAGEAFF. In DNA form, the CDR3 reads TGCGCCAGCAGTGAGTCGGTGGCAGGGGAAGCTTTCTTT.

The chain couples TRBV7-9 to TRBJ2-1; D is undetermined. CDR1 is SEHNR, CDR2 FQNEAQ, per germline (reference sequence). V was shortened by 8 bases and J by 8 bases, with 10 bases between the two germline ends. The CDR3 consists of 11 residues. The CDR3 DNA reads TGTGCCAGCCAACTGGTGGATGAGCAGTTCTTC. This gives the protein CASQLVDEQFF.

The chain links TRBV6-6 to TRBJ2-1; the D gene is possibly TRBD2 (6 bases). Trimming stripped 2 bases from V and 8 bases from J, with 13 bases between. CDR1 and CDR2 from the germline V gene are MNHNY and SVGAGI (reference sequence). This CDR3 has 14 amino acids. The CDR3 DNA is TGTGCCAGCAGTTACGACGGGAGATCAGATGAGCAGTTCTTC. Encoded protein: CASSYDGRSDEQFF.

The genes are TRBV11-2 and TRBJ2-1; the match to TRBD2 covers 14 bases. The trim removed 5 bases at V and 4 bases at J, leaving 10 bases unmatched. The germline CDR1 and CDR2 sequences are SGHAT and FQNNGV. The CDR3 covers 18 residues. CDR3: CASSPTGTSGSSYNEQFF. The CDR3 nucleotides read TGTGCCAGCAGCCCTACCGGGACTAGCGGGAGTTCATACAATGAGCAGTTCTTC.

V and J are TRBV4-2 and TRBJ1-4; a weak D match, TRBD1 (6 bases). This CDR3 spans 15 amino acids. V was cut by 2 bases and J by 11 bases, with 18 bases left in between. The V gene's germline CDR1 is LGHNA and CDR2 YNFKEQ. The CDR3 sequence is CASSQWSGEGGKLFF. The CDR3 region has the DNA TGTGCCAGCAGCCAATGGTCGGGGGAGGGGGGGAAACTGTTTTTT.

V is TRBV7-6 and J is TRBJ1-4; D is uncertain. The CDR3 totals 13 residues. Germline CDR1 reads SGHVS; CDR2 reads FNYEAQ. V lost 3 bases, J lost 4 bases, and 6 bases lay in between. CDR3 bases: TGTGCCAGCAGCTTCCGAGATAATGAAAAACTGTTTTTT. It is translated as CASSFRDNEKLFF.

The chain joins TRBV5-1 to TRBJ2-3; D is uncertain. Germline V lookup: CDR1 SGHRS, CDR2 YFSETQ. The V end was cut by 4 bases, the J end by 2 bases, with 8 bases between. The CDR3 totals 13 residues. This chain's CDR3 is CASSPQATDTQYF. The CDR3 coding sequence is TGCGCCAGCAGCCCTCAGGCCACAGATACGCAGTATTTT.

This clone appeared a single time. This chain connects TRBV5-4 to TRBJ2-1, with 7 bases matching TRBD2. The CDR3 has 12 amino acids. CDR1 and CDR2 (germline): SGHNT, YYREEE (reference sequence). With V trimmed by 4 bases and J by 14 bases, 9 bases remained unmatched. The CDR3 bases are TGTGCCAGCAGCATCCGGGGGGACGAGGAGTTCTTC. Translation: CASSIRGDEEFF.

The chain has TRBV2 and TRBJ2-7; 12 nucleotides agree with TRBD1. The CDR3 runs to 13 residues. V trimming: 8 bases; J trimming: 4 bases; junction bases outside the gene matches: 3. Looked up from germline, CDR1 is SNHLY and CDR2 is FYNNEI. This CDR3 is CASAGQGAYEQYF. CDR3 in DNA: TGTGCCAGCGCGGGACAGGGGGCTTACGAGCAGTACTTC.

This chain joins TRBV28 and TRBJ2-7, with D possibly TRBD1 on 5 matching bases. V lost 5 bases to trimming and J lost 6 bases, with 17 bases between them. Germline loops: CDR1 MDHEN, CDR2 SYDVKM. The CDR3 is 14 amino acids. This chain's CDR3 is CASSPTNRHGEQYF. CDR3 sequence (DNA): TGTGCCAGCAGTCCAACCAACAGGCACGGCGAGCAGTACTTC. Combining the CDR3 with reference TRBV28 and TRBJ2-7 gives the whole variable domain DVKVTQSSRYLVKRTGEKVFLECVQDMDHENMFWYRQDPGLGLRLIYFSYDVKMKEKGDIPEGYSVSREKKERFSLILESASTNQTSMYLCASSPTNRHGEQYFGPGTRLTVT.

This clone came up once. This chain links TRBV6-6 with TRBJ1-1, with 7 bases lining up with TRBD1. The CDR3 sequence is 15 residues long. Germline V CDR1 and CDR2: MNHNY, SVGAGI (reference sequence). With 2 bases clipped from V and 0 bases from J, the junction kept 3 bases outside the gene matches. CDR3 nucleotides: TGTGCCAGCAGTTACGCGGGGACAGTGAACACTGAAGCTTTCTTT. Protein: CASSYAGTVNTEAFF.

This chain's CDR3 is CASSPSLVGEGTQYF. The CDR3, as DNA: TGTGCCAGCAGTCCGTCCCTAGTGGGGGAGGGGACCCAGTACTTC. The chain uses TRBV2 and TRBJ2-5; 7 nucleotides match TRBD2. The CDR3 extends over 15 amino acids. Germline V gene lookup returns CDR1 SNHLY and CDR2 FYNNEI. Germline trimming cut 5 bases from V and 7 bases from J; bases unmatched to any gene: 13.

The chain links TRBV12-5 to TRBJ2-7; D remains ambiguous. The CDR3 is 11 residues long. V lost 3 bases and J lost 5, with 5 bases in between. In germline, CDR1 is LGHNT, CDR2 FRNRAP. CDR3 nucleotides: TGTGCTAGTGGTTTAAAGAACGAGCAGTACTTC. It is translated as CASGLKNEQYF.